This T cell receptor beta chain was profiled in a study of T cells in Graves' hyperthyroidism and ophthalmopathy. Findings and limits, study-wide: Median prediction lead before ophthalmopathy onset was about 6.3 months with the model. Appearing also in blood were most of the thyroid clonotypes expanded above 0.001.

CDR3 length equals 15 residues. V shed 5 bases and J 5 bases; nucleotides not matched to a gene: 11. CDR1 and CDR2 (germline): SGHAT, FQNNGV. This clonotype has just a few counts. What it recognizes is unknown. From RNA transcripts, TCR beta CDR3 regions were amplified. The study used the HTBI primer set for a first-round RT-PCR of the TCR CDR3. TCRdb re-analysed the multiplex PCR reads in MiXCR, keeping a single row per CDR3 protein. The repertoire has around 340,000 distinct CDR3 sequences, roughly 14% of them found once; the top ten carry around 23%. The definition of stable Graves' hyperthyroidism was no ophthalmopathy progression within 18 months.

The chain has TRBV11-2 and TRBJ2-7; 8 bases match TRBD1. Sequencing was carried out using blood. The sequence was collected from a woman aged 25 to 39 with Graves' hyperthyroidism. This CDR3 reads CASSLRDRTLDEQYF. CDR3 bases: TGTGCCAGCAGCCTCCGGGACAGGACGTTGGACGAGCAGTACTTC.